Sequencing of this T cell receptor beta chain was carried out in a study of identical twins. As regards this clonotype: Antigen: not known.

Everyone who gave samples was a healthy Caucasian. Template switching introduced a universal primer site, and the cDNA bore unique molecular identifiers. TCRdb reanalysed the 5' RACE reads using MiXCR and keeps one entry per CDR3 protein. The sample has 250,000 to 300,000 distinct CDR3 sequences; about 8.3% are singletons. Whole-study findings and limits: Out-of-frame sharing of TCR alpha in monozygotic twins was underestimated by models. Findings came from cross-sectional statistics, without long-term follow-up of donors.

V dropped 4 bases and J dropped 1 base, with 10 bases sitting between them. Germline CDR1 and CDR2: ENHRY and SYGVKD. The CDR3 loop spans 14 amino acids. Separately, the same data were catalogued under a study of yellow fever vaccine responses in identical twins.

The specimen was CD8+ T cells sorted from blood. This clonotype was sampled from a woman younger than 30 in good health. V gene TRBV10-3 combines with J gene TRBJ1-1; D is perhaps TRBD1 (6 bases). CDR3 protein: CAISASTGNTEAFF. The CDR3 DNA sequence: TGTGCCATCAGTGCATCGACAGGGAACACTGAAGCTTTCTTT.